Listed here are 25 T cell receptor beta chains from one sample, sequenced in a study of cytomegalovirus exposure and HLA in healthy donors. PCR was performed using 60 Vbeta and 13 Jbeta primers. Sequenced by immunoSEQ multiplex PCR; TCRdb stores in-frame clones only, minus some. The sample includes 150,000 or so clones, 80% of them seen just once. Sample: PBMCs. These receptors all come from a middle-aged woman in good health and CMV-seronegative.

V usage is TRBV4-1 and J usage is TRBJ1-4, with D tentatively TRBD1 (6 bases). CDR1 is MGHRA, CDR2 YSYEKL, per germline. V lost 5 bases and J 8 bases, leaving 18 bases between the germline ends. The CDR3 length is 15 residues. CDR3 bases: TGCGCCAGCAGCACACCACAGGGAGTACGAGAAAAACTGTTTTTT. Its translation: CASSTPQGVREKLFF.

The V and J genes are TRBV6-5 and TRBJ1-2, with TRBD1 as a possible D gene (6 bases). The germline CDR1 and CDR2 sequences are MNHEY and SVGAGI. V lost 5 bases to trimming and J lost 4 bases, with 17 bases between them. The CDR3 spans 15 residues. CDR3 in amino acids: CASSTVMTGGYGYTF. The CDR3 DNA sequence: TGTGCCAGCAGTACCGTGATGACAGGAGGCTATGGCTACACCTTC.

This clone appeared a few times. This chain connects TRBV28 to TRBJ1-4, with TRBD1 matching over 11 bases. The CDR3 runs to 15 residues. Germline V lookup: CDR1 MDHEN, CDR2 SYDVKM. V was clipped by 4 bases and J by 7 bases; unmatched bases: 5. The CDR3, as DNA: TGTGCCAGCAGTTCCCCGGGACAGGGGGGTGAAAAACTGTTTTTT. Translation: CASSSPGQGGEKLFF.

The chain carries TRBV4-1 and TRBJ1-5, with 8 bases aligning to TRBD1. Germline assignment: CDR1 MGHRA and CDR2 YSYEKL. The CDR3 is 15 residues long. V was clipped by 4 bases and J by 5 bases; unmatched bases: 7. The CDR3 DNA sequence: TGCGCCAGCAGCCTCGTCCAGGGGGCGCATCAGCCCCAGCATTTT. It encodes CASSLVQGAHQPQHF.

This clone has a single count. This chain links TRBV7-3 with TRBJ2-5; weak D call: TRBD2 (5 bases). This CDR3 comprises 14 residues. The ends were cut back, 2 bases at V and 4 bases at J, with 11 bases in the middle. CDR1 SGHTA and CDR2 FQGTGA come from the germline V gene. CDR3 region: CASSLGPAGETQYF. The CDR3 DNA reads as TGTGCCAGCAGCTTAGGTCCTGCGGGAGAGACCCAGTACTTC.

The chain links TRBV2 to TRBJ2-1; the D gene is possibly TRBD2 (5 bases). Germline loops: CDR1 SNHLY, CDR2 FYNNEI. CDR3 size: 14 residues. V lost 7 bases and J 6 bases, leaving 16 bases between the germline ends. CDR3 sequence reads: CASIGPGLGNEQFF. The CDR3 DNA follows: TGTGCCAGCATCGGTCCGGGATTGGGCAATGAGCAGTTCTTC.

V and J are TRBV5-4 and TRBJ2-1; 9 bases are shared with TRBD2. The CDR3 is 15 residues long. Germline V gives CDR1 SGHNT, CDR2 YYREEE (reference sequence). V shed 4 bases and J 3 bases; nucleotides not matched to a gene: 5. As DNA, the CDR3 is TGTGCCAGCAGCACCCGACTAGCGGTCTACAATGAGCAGTTCTTC. Protein product: CASSTRLAVYNEQFF. The complete variable domain, with remaining parts taken from reference TRBV5-4 and TRBJ2-1, reads ETGVTQSPTHLIKTRGQQVTLRCSSQSGHNTVSWYQQALGQGPQFIFQYYREEENGRGNFPPRFSGLQFPNYSSELNVNALELDDSALYLCASSTRLAVYNEQFFGPGTRLTVL.

The chain is built from TRBV2 and TRBJ1-4, with D possibly being TRBD1 (5 bases). The CDR3 consists of 15 residues. Germline CDR1 is SNHLY and CDR2 is FYNNEI. V was shortened by 3 bases and J by 8 bases, with 16 bases between the two germline ends. DNA for the CDR3: TGTGCCAGCAGTGAGCTCGGGACTCCGACCGAAAAACTGTTTTTT. Translated: CASSELGTPTEKLFF.

V is TRBV9 and J is TRBJ1-2, with a weak D call TRBD1 (5 bases). Trimming cost V 6 bases and J 2 bases, with 14 bases left between them. The CDR3 contains 14 residues. Per germline, CDR1 SGDLS and CDR2 YYNGEE. The chain's CDR3 is CASTALGGNYGYTF. The CDR3 nucleotides are TGTGCCAGCACTGCTCTGGGGGGGAACTATGGCTACACCTTC.

The chain employs TRBV19 and TRBJ2-7; possibly TRBD2 for D (6 bases). The CDR3 spans 16 residues. The V gene's germline CDR1 is LNHDA and CDR2 SQIVND (reference sequence). Trimming pared 5 bases from V and 0 bases from J, leaving 17 bases between. The CDR3 DNA reads as TGTGCCAGTAGTCGGTTACGGGGGTCGTTCTCCTACGAGCAGTACTTC. The encoded protein is CASSRLRGSFSYEQYF.

The CDR3 spells CASSLRLTQGNEKLFF. In nucleotides, the CDR3 is TGCGCCAGCAGCTTGCGACTGACCCAGGGAAATGAAAAACTGTTTTTT. The rearrangement joins TRBV5-1 to TRBJ1-4, with D possibly being TRBD1 (5 bases). This CDR3 is 16 amino acids long. V lost 1 base and J 5 bases, leaving 15 bases between the germline ends. Germline loops: CDR1 SGHRS, CDR2 YFSETQ.

The V and J genes are TRBV5-1 and TRBJ2-5, with 9 bases that match TRBD1. The CDR3 loop spans 15 amino acids. Germline V gene data show CDR1 as SGHRS and CDR2 as YFSETQ. With 4 bases clipped from V and 4 bases from J, the junction kept 8 bases outside the gene matches. The CDR3 is CASSQGQGLGETQYF. CDR3 DNA sequence: TGCGCCAGCAGCCAAGGACAGGGGTTGGGAGAGACCCAGTACTTC.

The V and J genes are TRBV5-1 and TRBJ2-7; TRBD2 aligns across 9 bases. Germline CDR1 is SGHRS and CDR2 is YFSETQ. The V gene end was trimmed by 0 bases and the J gene end by 6 bases; junction bases not matched to a gene: 7. This CDR3 contains 15 residues. For the CDR3, the DNA is TGCGCCAGCAGCTTGGTCTTAGCGGGAGTCCGCGAGCAGTACTTC. This sequence encodes CASSLVLAGVREQYF.

The chain recombines TRBV6-1 with TRBJ1-3, with D uncertain. The CDR3 covers 17 residues. V was trimmed by 3 bases and J by 0 bases, leaving 15 bases between them. Germline loops: CDR1 MNHNS, CDR2 SASEGT. The DNA of the CDR3 is TGTGCCAGCAGTGACCGGACTCCTACTGGCTCTGGAAACACCATATATTTT. It encodes CASSDRTPTGSGNTIYF.

The chain has TRBV4-1 and TRBJ2-1; tentative D call: TRBD2 (5 bases). Trimming took 4 bases from V and 7 from J, leaving 14 bases between them. The CDR3 has 14 amino acids. Germline V gene sequence: CDR1 MGHRA, CDR2 YSYEKL. DNA for the CDR3: TGCGCCAGCAGCCTTTATGCGGGTATGAATGAGCAGTTCTTC. Amino acid sequence: CASSLYAGMNEQFF.

Comment on this clone: An end of the junction differs from the germline gene, which may be a read error. This sequence joins TRBV5-4 and TRBJ2-5, with TRBD2 matching over 10 bases. The closer fit of TRBJ2-7 to the DNA end suggests the J call may be wrong. The CDR3 sequence is 16 residues long. Germline CDR1 is SGHNT and CDR2 is YYREEE (reference sequence). The DNA for the CDR3 is TGTGCCAGTAGCTTACTCACTAGCGGGGTCTCCTACGAGCAGTACTTC. This sequence encodes CASSLLTSGVSYEQYF.

J is TRBJ2-3 and V is TRBV12-5; tentative D call: TRBD1 (5 bases). The V end was cut by 7 bases, the J end by 0 bases, with 14 bases between. The germline V gene has CDR1 LGHNT and CDR2 FRNRAP. The CDR3 has 15 residues. The CDR3 DNA reads TGTGCTAGTGCTTTAGGGGTTTATAGCACAGATACGCAGTATTTT. Amino acid sequence: CASALGVYSTDTQYF.

The chain has TRBV7-3 and TRBJ1-1; D is undetermined. The germline CDR1 and CDR2 sequences are SGHTA and FQGTGA. The CDR3 extends over 14 amino acids. V was cut by 2 bases and J by 1 base, with 8 bases left in between. As DNA, the CDR3 is TGTGCCAGCAGCTTAGAGGTGGGGAACACTGAAGCTTTCTTT. It encodes CASSLEVGNTEAFF.

V is TRBV4-1 and J is TRBJ2-6; 7 bases align to TRBD2. CDR1 is MGHRA and CDR2 is YSYEKL in the germline V gene. The J segment lost 4 bases and the V segment lost 2 bases, leaving 8 bases of the junction unmatched. The CDR3 contains 17 residues. CDR3 region: CASSQKGRETGANVLTF. The CDR3 DNA reads as TGCGCCAGCAGCCAAAAGGGGAGGGAAACCGGGGCCAACGTCCTGACTTTC.

The rearrangement uses TRBV7-2 and TRBJ2-7, with D possibly TRBD2 on 6 matching bases. The V gene lost 4 bases and the J gene lost 7 bases, with 14 bases spanning the gap. The CDR3 totals 13 residues. Germline CDR1 reads SGHTA; CDR2 reads FQGNSA. CDR3 sequence: CASSWGELREQYF. CDR3 DNA sequence: TGTGCCAGCAGCTGGGGGGAGCTCCGGGAGCAGTACTTC.

The chain links TRBV9 to TRBJ2-3, with 7 bases that match TRBD2. V gave up 7 bases and J gave up 3 bases; unmatched junction bases: 5. The CDR3 is 13 residues long. The germline V gene encodes CDR1 SGDLS and CDR2 YYNGEE. CDR3 nucleotide sequence: TGTGCCAGCGGCTGGCGGGGGACAGATACGCAGTATTTT. Translation: CASGWRGTDTQYF.

V and J are TRBV7-6 and TRBJ1-3; 7 bases agree with TRBD1. Unmatched junction bases numbered 7, after V lost 5 bases and J lost 0 bases. The CDR3 runs 16 residues. CDR1 SGHVS and CDR2 FNYEAQ come from the germline V gene. The CDR3, as DNA: TGTGCCAGCAGCCCTCAACAGGGGCTCTCTGGAAACACCATATATTTT. Its translation: CASSPQQGLSGNTIYF.

This rearrangement joins TRBV28 to TRBJ2-7; 10 nucleotides match TRBD1. The CDR3 runs to 15 residues. V lost 2 bases to trimming and J lost 5 bases; unmatched junction nucleotides: 6. Germline CDR1 is MDHEN and CDR2 is SYDVKM. The CDR3 DNA reads TGTGCCAGCAGTTTAGGGGGACAGGGGTATAACGAGCAGTACTTC. Translation gives CASSLGGQGYNEQYF.

V gene TRBV29-1 combines with J gene TRBJ2-4; weak D call: TRBD2 (6 bases). Germline V lookup: CDR1 SQVTM, CDR2 ANQGSEA. V gave up 0 bases and J gave up 1 base, with 19 bases separating them. The CDR3 totals 18 residues. Here the CDR3 DNA reads TGCAGCGTTGAAGATTTATGGGGGGAACACTTGGCCAAAAACATTCAGTACTTC. As protein: CSVEDLWGEHLAKNIQYF.

This clone was observed a handful of times. The genes are TRBV5-1 and TRBJ1-5, with D uncertain. Deletions cut 0 bases from V and 9 bases from J, with 13 bases between. The germline gives CDR1 SGHRS, CDR2 YFSETQ. The CDR3 totals 14 residues. The CDR3, as DNA: TGCGCCAGCAGCTTGGAAGGAGGGAAATCGCCCCAGCATTTT. It codes for CASSLEGGKSPQHF.